This is a list of T cell receptor beta chains from one sample in a study of cytomegalovirus exposure and HLA in healthy donors. The data were produced by immunoSEQ multiplex PCR, yet TCRdb's version contains in-frame clones alone and is incomplete. The repertoire has about 98,000 clones, roughly 87% of them found once; the top ten carry about 6%. The material sequenced was PBMCs. The receptors shown here come from a man aged 18 to 30 in good health and CMV-seropositive. CDR3s include the opening cysteine and the closing phenylalanine or tryptophan. D genes are given only for firm matches. Not all rows give a size; the values are once, few, many and, for expanded clones, a class.

v_call: TRBV7-3; clone_size: .; d_call: TRBD1; j_call: TRBJ2-7; cdr3_nt: TGTGCCAGCAGCTACGGGACAGACTACGAGCAGTACTTC; cdr3_aa: CASSYGTDYEQYF
v_call: TRBV10-3; clone_size: .; d_call: TRBD1; j_call: TRBJ1-5; cdr3_nt: TGTGCCATCAGTGCGGGACAGGGGATTAATATGCCCCAGCATTTT; cdr3_aa: CAISAGQGINMPQHF
v_call: TRBV5-1; clone_size: .; d_call: .; j_call: TRBJ1-2; cdr3_nt: TGCGCCAGCAGCCCTAGTGGTGGGGGGGACTATGGCTACACCTTC; cdr3_aa: CASSPSGGGDYGYTF
v_call: TRBV4-1; clone_size: .; d_call: .; j_call: TRBJ2-7; cdr3_nt: TGCGCCAGCAGCCAAGGCATACAGACCCACGCTTACGAGCAGTACTTC; cdr3_aa: CASSQGIQTHAYEQYF
v_call: TRBV29-1; clone_size: .; d_call: TRBD2; j_call: TRBJ2-2; cdr3_nt: TGCAGCGTTGCAAGGACTAGCCTTAACACCGGGGAGCTGTTTTTT; cdr3_aa: CSVARTSLNTGELFF
v_call: TRBV28; clone_size: .; d_call: TRBD1; j_call: TRBJ1-1; cdr3_nt: TGTGCCAGCAGTTTGAGGGACAGGGGACTCAAAGCTTTCTTT; cdr3_aa: CASSLRDRGLKAFF
v_call: TRBV18; clone_size: .; d_call: .; j_call: TRBJ1-1; cdr3_nt: TGTGCCAGCTCACCAATCAGGACAGAGAACACTGAAGCTTTCTTT; cdr3_aa: CASSPIRTENTEAFF
v_call: TRBV6-1; clone_size: .; d_call: .; j_call: TRBJ1-5; cdr3_nt: TGTGCCAGCAGTGAACCAGTAAGTCAGCCCCAGCATTTT; cdr3_aa: CASSEPVSQPQHF
v_call: TRBV28; clone_size: .; d_call: .; j_call: TRBJ1-5; cdr3_nt: TGTGCCAGCAGTTTGATTCGGGACAATCAGCCCCAGCATTTT; cdr3_aa: CASSLIRDNQPQHF
v_call: TRBV5-1; clone_size: .; d_call: TRBD2; j_call: TRBJ2-1; cdr3_nt: TGCGCCAGCAGCTTCCTGGGAGCGGGATTTGGCAATGAGCAGTTCTTC; cdr3_aa: CASSFLGAGFGNEQFF
v_call: TRBV4-3; clone_size: .; d_call: TRBD1; j_call: TRBJ1-6; cdr3_nt: TGCGCCAGCAGCCAGGGACAGGGTAATTCACCCCTCCACTTT; cdr3_aa: CASSQGQGNSPLHF
v_call: TRBV28; clone_size: once; d_call: .; j_call: TRBJ1-5; cdr3_nt: TGTGCCAGCAGTTTATGGTCGAGGGCTCAGCAGCCCCAGCATTTT; cdr3_aa: CASSLWSRAQQPQHF
v_call: TRBV11-1; clone_size: .; d_call: .; j_call: TRBJ2-3; cdr3_nt: TGTGCCAGCAGCTTAGCGTTTGAGGCGGGGCGAGATACGCAGTATTTT; cdr3_aa: CASSLAFEAGRDTQYF
v_call: TRBV19; clone_size: .; d_call: .; j_call: TRBJ1-1; cdr3_nt: TGTGCCAGTAGTATGATCCAGGGGGAAGCTTTCTTT; cdr3_aa: CASSMIQGEAFF
v_call: TRBV5-1; clone_size: once; d_call: .; j_call: TRBJ2-3; cdr3_nt: TGCGCCAGCAGTAGTGGGGCCACAGATACGCAGTATTTT; cdr3_aa: CASSSGATDTQYF
v_call: TRBV19; clone_size: .; d_call: TRBD1; j_call: TRBJ2-5; cdr3_nt: TGTGCCAGTAGTATAGGGGACAGGGCACTTGGGACCCAGTACTTC; cdr3_aa: CASSIGDRALGTQYF
v_call: TRBV25-1; clone_size: .; d_call: TRBD2; j_call: TRBJ2-7; cdr3_nt: TGTGCCAGCAGTGTTCAGCGGGACTCCTACGAGCAGTACTTC; cdr3_aa: CASSVQRDSYEQYF
v_call: TRBV27; clone_size: .; d_call: TRBD1; j_call: TRBJ2-7; cdr3_nt: TGTGCCAGCAATCCCCTTTCGGACAGGGGTTCCTACGAGCAGTACTTC; cdr3_aa: CASNPLSDRGSYEQYF
v_call: TRBV2; clone_size: .; d_call: .; j_call: TRBJ1-5; cdr3_nt: TGTGCCAGCAGTAGGGAGGGGGAGCAGCCCCAGCATTTT; cdr3_aa: CASSREGEQPQHF
v_call: TRBV19; clone_size: few; d_call: .; j_call: TRBJ2-5; cdr3_nt: TGTGCCAGTAGTCTACAGGTCCAAGAGACCCAGTACTTC; cdr3_aa: CASSLQVQETQYF
v_call: TRBV4-3; clone_size: .; d_call: .; j_call: TRBJ1-4; cdr3_nt: TGCGCCAGCAGCCAACTACCTCGGACTCTTGATGAAAAACTGTTTTTT; cdr3_aa: CASSQLPRTLDEKLFF
v_call: TRBV19; clone_size: .; d_call: TRBD1; j_call: TRBJ2-7; cdr3_nt: TGTGCCAGTAGTTTAGGGACAGGTTACGAGCAGTACTTC; cdr3_aa: CASSLGTGYEQYF
v_call: TRBV6-5; clone_size: .; d_call: .; j_call: TRBJ1-6; cdr3_nt: TGTGCCAGCAGTCCCAGTAATTCACCCCTCCACTTT; cdr3_aa: CASSPSNSPLHF
v_call: TRBV11-2; clone_size: .; d_call: .; j_call: TRBJ2-7; cdr3_nt: TGTGCCAGCAGCTTATTCGGGGGGCCCTACGAGCAGTACTTC; cdr3_aa: CASSLFGGPYEQYF
v_call: TRBV2; clone_size: .; d_call: .; j_call: TRBJ1-1; cdr3_nt: TGTGCCAGCAGTTCGCTCGGACAGCCCAACACTGAAGCTTTCTTT; cdr3_aa: CASSSLGQPNTEAFF
v_call: TRBV7-2; clone_size: .; d_call: .; j_call: TRBJ1-1; cdr3_nt: TGTGCCAGCAGCCCCCGTACCACAACAGTAAATAATGAAGCTTTCTTT; cdr3_aa: CASSPRTTTVNNEAFF
v_call: TRBV19; clone_size: .; d_call: TRBD2; j_call: TRBJ2-5; cdr3_nt: TGTGCCAGTACTACCCCCTGGGCGGGAGGGCCGCTGTACTTC; cdr3_aa: CASTTPWAGGPLYF
v_call: TRBV28; clone_size: .; d_call: TRBD1; j_call: TRBJ1-5; cdr3_nt: TGTGCCAGCAGAAACAGGGGGCAGGGGAATCAGCCCCAGCATTTT; cdr3_aa: CASRNRGQGNQPQHF
v_call: TRBV18; clone_size: .; d_call: .; j_call: TRBJ1-5; cdr3_nt: TGTGCCAGCTCACCAAGCTCCAATAGCAATCAGCCCCAGCATTTT; cdr3_aa: CASSPSSNSNQPQHF
v_call: TRBV29-1; clone_size: once; d_call: TRBD1; j_call: TRBJ2-2; cdr3_nt: TGCAGCGTTTCCGGACAGGGGGCGCAGGGGGAGCTGTTTTTT; cdr3_aa: CSVSGQGAQGELFF
v_call: TRBV9; clone_size: .; d_call: .; j_call: TRBJ2-1; cdr3_nt: TGTGCCAGCAGCCTGAGGGGGGGGGCTTCCTACAATGAGCAGTTCTTC; cdr3_aa: CASSLRGGASYNEQFF
v_call: TRBV2; clone_size: .; d_call: .; j_call: TRBJ2-3; cdr3_nt: TGTGCCAGCACGAGACAGAACACAGATACGCAGTATTTT; cdr3_aa: CASTRQNTDTQYF
v_call: TRBV4-1; clone_size: .; d_call: .; j_call: TRBJ2-6; cdr3_nt: TGCGCCAGCAGCCAGGGAGGAGGGGCTGGGGCCAACGTCCTGACTTTC; cdr3_aa: CASSQGGGAGANVLTF
v_call: TRBV4-3; clone_size: .; d_call: TRBD1; j_call: TRBJ2-7; cdr3_nt: TGCGCCAGCAGCCAAGAATCAGGATCCGGGACAGGGTCCTACGAGCAGTACTTC; cdr3_aa: CASSQESGSGTGSYEQYF
v_call: TRBV9; clone_size: .; d_call: .; j_call: TRBJ1-1; cdr3_nt: TGTGCCAGCAGCGTAGAGGGGGTTACTGAAGCTTTCTTT; cdr3_aa: CASSVEGVTEAFF
v_call: TRBV4-1; clone_size: .; d_call: TRBD1; j_call: TRBJ1-1; cdr3_nt: TGCGCCAGCAGCCAAGCCGCGTCAGGGGGCTTTGCTGAAGCTTTCTTT; cdr3_aa: CASSQAASGGFAEAFF
v_call: TRBV18; clone_size: .; d_call: .; j_call: TRBJ2-7; cdr3_nt: TGTGCCAGCTCACCACTCTTCTCCCGCGGCGCCTACGAGCAGTACTTC; cdr3_aa: CASSPLFSRGAYEQYF